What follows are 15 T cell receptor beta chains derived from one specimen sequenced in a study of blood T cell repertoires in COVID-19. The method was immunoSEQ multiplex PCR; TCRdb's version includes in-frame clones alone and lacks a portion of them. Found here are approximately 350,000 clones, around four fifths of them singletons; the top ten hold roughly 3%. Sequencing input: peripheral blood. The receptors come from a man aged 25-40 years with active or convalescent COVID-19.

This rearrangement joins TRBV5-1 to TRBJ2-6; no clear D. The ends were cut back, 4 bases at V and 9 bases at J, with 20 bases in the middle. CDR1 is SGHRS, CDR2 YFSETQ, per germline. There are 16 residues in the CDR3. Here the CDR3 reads CASSPTDGTALNVLTF. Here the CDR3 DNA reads TGCGCCAGCAGCCCAACAGACGGCACAGCCCTCAACGTCCTGACTTTC.

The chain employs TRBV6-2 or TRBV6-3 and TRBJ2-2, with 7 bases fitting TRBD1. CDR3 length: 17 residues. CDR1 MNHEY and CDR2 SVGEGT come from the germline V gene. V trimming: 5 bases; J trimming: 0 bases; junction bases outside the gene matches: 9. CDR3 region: CASSTHRQGANTGELFF. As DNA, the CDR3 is TGTGCCAGCAGTACCCACAGACAGGGTGCGAACACCGGGGAGCTGTTTTTT.

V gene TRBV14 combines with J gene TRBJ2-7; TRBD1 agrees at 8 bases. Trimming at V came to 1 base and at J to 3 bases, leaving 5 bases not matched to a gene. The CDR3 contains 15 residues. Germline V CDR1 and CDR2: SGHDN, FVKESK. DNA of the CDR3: TGTGCCAGCAGCCAAGGAACAGGACAGGGCTACGAGCAGTACTTC. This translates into CASSQGTGQGYEQYF.

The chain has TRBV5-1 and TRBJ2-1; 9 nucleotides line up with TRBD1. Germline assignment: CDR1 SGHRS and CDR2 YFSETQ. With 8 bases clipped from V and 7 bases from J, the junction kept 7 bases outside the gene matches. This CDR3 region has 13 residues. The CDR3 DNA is TGCGCCAGTGGGGACAGGGCCTGGAATGAGCAGTTCTTC. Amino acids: CASGDRAWNEQFF.

DNA of the CDR3: TGCGCCAGCAGCCAAGGGACAGGTGGAAACACCATATATTTT. It yields the protein CASSQGTGGNTIYF. The chain uses TRBV4-3 and TRBJ1-3; TRBD1 aligns across 7 bases. From germline, CDR1 is LGHNA and CDR2 YSLEER. Trimming cost V 1 base and J 3 bases; bases outside gene matches: 0. This CDR3 spans 14 amino acids.

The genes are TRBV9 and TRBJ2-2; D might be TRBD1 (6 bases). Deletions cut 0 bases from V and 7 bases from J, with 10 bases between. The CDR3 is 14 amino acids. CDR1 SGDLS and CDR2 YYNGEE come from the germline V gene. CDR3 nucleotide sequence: TGTGCCAGCAGCGTAGGGCAGGGGCACGGGGAGCTGTTTTTT. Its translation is CASSVGQGHGELFF.

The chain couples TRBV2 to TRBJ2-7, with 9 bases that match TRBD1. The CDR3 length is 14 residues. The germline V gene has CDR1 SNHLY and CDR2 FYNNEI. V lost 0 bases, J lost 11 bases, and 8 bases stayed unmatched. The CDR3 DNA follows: TGTGCCAGCAGTGAAGCCTTGGACAGGGGTGAAAAGTACTTC. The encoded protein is CASSEALDRGEKYF.

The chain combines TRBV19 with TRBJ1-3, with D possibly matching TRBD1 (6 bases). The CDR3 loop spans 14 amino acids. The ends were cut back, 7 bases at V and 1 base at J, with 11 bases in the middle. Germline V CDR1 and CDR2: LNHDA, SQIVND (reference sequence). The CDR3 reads CASTGTRSGNTIYF. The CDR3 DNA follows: TGTGCCAGTACCGGGACAAGGTCTGGAAACACCATATATTTT.

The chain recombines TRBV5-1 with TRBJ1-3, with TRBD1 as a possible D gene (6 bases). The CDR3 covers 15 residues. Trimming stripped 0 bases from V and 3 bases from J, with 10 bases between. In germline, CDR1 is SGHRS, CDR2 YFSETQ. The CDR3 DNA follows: TGCGCCAGCAGCTTGGGACGGACAGATGGAAACACCATATATTTT. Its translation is CASSLGRTDGNTIYF.

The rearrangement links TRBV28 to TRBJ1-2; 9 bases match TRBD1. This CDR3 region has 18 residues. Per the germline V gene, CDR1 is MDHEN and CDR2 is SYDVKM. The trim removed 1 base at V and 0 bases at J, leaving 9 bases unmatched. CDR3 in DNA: TGTGCCAGCAGTTTATACGGTCTGGGACAGGGCCCTAACTATGGCTACACCTTC. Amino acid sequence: CASSLYGLGQGPNYGYTF.

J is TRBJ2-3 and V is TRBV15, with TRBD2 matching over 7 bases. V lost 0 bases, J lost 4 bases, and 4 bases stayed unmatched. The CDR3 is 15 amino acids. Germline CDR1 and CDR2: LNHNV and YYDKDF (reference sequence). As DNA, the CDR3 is TGTGCCACCAGCAGAGAGGGGGGGAGCGCAGATACGCAGTATTTT. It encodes CATSREGGSADTQYF.

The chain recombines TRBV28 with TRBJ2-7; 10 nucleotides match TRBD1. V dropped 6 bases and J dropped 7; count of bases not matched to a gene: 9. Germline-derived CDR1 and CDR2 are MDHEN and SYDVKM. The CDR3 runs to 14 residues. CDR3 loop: CASSQGTGVGEQYF. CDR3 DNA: TGTGCCAGCAGCCAAGGGACAGGGGTTGGGGAGCAGTACTTC.

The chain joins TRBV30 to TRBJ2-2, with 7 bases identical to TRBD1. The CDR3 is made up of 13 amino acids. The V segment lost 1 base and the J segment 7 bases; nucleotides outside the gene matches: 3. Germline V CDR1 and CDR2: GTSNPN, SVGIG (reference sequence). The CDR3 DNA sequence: TGTGCCTGGAGTGGACAGGGTGGCGGGGAGCTGTTTTTT. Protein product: CAWSGQGGGELFF.

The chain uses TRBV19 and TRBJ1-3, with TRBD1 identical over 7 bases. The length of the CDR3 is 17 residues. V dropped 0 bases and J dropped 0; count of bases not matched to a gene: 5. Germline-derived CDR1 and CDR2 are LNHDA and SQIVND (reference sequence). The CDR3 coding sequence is TGTGCCAGTAGTATAGATCCAGGGGGTCCCTCTGGAAACACCATATATTTT. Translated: CASSIDPGGPSGNTIYF. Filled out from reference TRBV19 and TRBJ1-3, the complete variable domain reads DGGITQSPKYLFRKEGQNVTLSCEQNLNHDAMYWYRQDPGQGLRLIYYSQIVNDFQKGDIAEGYSVSREKKESFPLTVTSAQKNPTAFYLCASSIDPGGPSGNTIYFGEGSWLTVV.

The CDR3 loop is CASSQDGGRRPQYF. CDR3 DNA: TGCGCCAGCAGCCAAGACGGCGGGCGTAGACCGCAGTATTTT. The gene calls are TRBV4-3 and TRBJ2-3; D is perhaps TRBD2 (5 bases). The ends were cut back, 0 bases at V and 10 bases at J, with 14 bases in the middle. CDR3 length: 14 residues. The germline CDR1 and CDR2 sequences are LGHNA and YSLEER.